This T cell receptor beta chain is from a study of T cells after posttransplantation cyclophosphamide. Notes on the study in general: Later blood repertoires were often dominated by clones from the donor CD8+ memory compartment.

Details on this clone: As yet, its antigen is unknown.

Control samples came 1 year after myeloablative marrow transplants with methotrexate plus calcineurin inhibitor. Germline V lookup: CDR1 PRHDT, CDR2 FYEKMQ (reference sequence). The CDR3 is made up of 18 amino acids. V was shortened by 3 bases and J by 3 bases, with 23 bases between the two germline ends. TCRdb keeps only in-frame clones here, not all; method: immunoSEQ multiplex PCR. The sample shows about 17,000 clones, more than 80% of them seen only once. V and J are TRBV13 and TRBJ1-1; possibly TRBD1 for D (5 bases). Sequences were derived from PBMCs, sampled nearly 450 days after allogeneic stem cell transplant with calcineurin inhibitor and methotrexate. This TCR was sampled from a male patient aged 25 to 39 who received an allogeneic stem cell transplant from an unrelated donor, was CMV-positive, and had acute and chronic GVHD. Some T cells may be transferred from the graft donor. The CDR3 loop is CASSFSLDSYGGDTEAFF. Here the CDR3 DNA reads TGTGCCAGCAGCTTCAGCCTTGATTCGTACGGAGGGGACACTGAAGCTTTCTTT.